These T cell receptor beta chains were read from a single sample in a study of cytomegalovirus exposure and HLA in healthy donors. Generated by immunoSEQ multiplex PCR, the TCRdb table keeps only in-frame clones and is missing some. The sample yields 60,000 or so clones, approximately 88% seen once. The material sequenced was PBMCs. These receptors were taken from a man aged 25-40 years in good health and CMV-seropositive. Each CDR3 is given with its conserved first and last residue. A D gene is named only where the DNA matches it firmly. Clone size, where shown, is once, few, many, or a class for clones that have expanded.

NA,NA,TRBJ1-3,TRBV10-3,TGTGCCATCAGGGACAGTGGAAACACCATATATTTT,CAIRDSGNTIYF
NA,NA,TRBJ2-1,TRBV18,TGTGCCAGCTCACCGTCCGAGGACTACAATGAGCAGTTCTTC,CASSPSEDYNEQFF
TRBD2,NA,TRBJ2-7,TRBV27,TGTGCCAGCAGTTTCCTCCTAGCGGGAGGCCCCTACGAGCAGTACTTC,CASSFLLAGGPYEQYF
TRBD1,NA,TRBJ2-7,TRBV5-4,TGTGCCAGCAGCGCTCCGGGACAGGGGGACTACGAGCAGTACTTC,CASSAPGQGDYEQYF
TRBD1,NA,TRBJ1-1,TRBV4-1,TGCGCCAGCAGCCAACAGGGGGAGGAAGCTTTCTTT,CASSQQGEEAFF
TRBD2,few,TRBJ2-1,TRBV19,TGTGCCAGTAGTATAGCGACTAGCGGATGGAATGAGCAGTTCTTC,CASSIATSGWNEQFF
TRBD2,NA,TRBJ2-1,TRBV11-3,TGTGCCAGCAGCTTAGACGCGGGAGGTAGATATGAGCAGTTCTTC,CASSLDAGGRYEQFF
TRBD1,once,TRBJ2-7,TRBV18,TGTGCCAGCTCACCCCTCGGACAGGGTCAGACCTACGAGCAGTACTTC,CASSPLGQGQTYEQYF
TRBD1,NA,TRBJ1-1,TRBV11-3,TGTGCCAGCAGCTTATTCCGGGACAGGGACCACACTGAAGCTTTCTTT,CASSLFRDRDHTEAFF
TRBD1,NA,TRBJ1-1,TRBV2,TGTGCCAGCAGAGGACAGGGCATCACTGAAGCTTTCTTT,CASRGQGITEAFF
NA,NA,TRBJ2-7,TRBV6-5,TGTGCCAGCAGCTATACGGGACTTAGACCCTCCGAGCAGTACTTC,CASSYTGLRPSEQYF
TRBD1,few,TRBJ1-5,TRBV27,TGTGCCAGCAGTCTACAGGGGGATAGCAATCAGCCCCAGCATTTT,CASSLQGDSNQPQHF
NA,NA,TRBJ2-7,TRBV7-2,TGTGCCAGCAGCTTAGCCCAATACGAGCAGTACTTC,CASSLAQYEQYF
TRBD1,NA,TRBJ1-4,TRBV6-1,TGTGCCAGCAGTGGAAACAGGGGTGCTAATGAAAAACTGTTTTTT,CASSGNRGANEKLFF
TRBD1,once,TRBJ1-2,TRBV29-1,TGCAGCGTTGCCGGGACAGGGGACAACTATGGCTACACCTTC,CSVAGTGDNYGYTF
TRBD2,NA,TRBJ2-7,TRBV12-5,TGTGCTAGTGGTTTTAGCGGGAGAGGCTACGAGCAGTACTTC,CASGFSGRGYEQYF
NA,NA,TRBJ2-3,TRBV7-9,TGTGCCAGCAGCGTCGCAGATACAGATACGCAGTATTTT,CASSVADTDTQYF
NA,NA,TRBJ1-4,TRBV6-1,TGTGCCAGCAGTGGACAGTATAATGAAAAACTGTTTTTT,CASSGQYNEKLFF
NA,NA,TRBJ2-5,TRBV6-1,TGTGCCAGCAGGTCGGGTCTTCGAACGGAGACCCAGTACTTC,CASRSGLRTETQYF
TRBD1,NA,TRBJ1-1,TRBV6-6,TGTGCCAGCAGTCGGGACAGGGGGATGAACACTGAAGCTTTCTTT,CASSRDRGMNTEAFF
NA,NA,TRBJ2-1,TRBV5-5,TGTGCCAGCAGCTTGGGCGGGAATGAGCAGTTCTTC,CASSLGGNEQFF
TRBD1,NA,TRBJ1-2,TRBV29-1,TGCAGCGTCCGGACAGGGGCCCGGGGTGGCTACACCTTC,CSVRTGARGGYTF
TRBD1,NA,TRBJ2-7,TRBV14,TGTGCCAGCAGCCAAGATTGGGACAGGGGGCCCAAATTAGGAGGCGAGCAGTACTTC,CASSQDWDRGPKLGGEQYF
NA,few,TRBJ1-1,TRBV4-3,TGCGCCAGCAGCCATCTGTCAGGAGGGAACACTGAAGCTTTCTTT,CASSHLSGGNTEAFF
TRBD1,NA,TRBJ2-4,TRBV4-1,TGCGCCAGCAGCCAAGGGACAGGCTCGGACATTCAGTACTTC,CASSQGTGSDIQYF
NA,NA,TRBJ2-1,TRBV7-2,TGTGCCAGCAGCTTAGCCGTAGGAGGTTACAATGAGCAGTTCTTC,CASSLAVGGYNEQFF
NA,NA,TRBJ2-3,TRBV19,TGTGCCAGTAGTATCGAACTCTCCCGCACAGATACGCAGTATTTT,CASSIELSRTDTQYF
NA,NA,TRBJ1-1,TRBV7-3,TGTGCCAGCAGCTCGTCCTATTACACTGAAGCTTTCTTT,CASSSSYYTEAFF
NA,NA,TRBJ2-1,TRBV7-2,TGTGCCAGCAGCTCCGAGGGTGGCACTGAGCAGTTCTTC,CASSSEGGTEQFF
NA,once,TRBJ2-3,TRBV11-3,TGTGCCAGCAGCCTCCTATTAGGGGTCAGCACAGATACGCAGTATTTT,CASSLLLGVSTDTQYF
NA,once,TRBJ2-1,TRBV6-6,TGTGCCAGCATGGGAGACAATGAGCAGTTCTTC,CASMGDNEQFF
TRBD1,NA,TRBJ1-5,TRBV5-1,TGCGCCAACAGCTTGGCGGGGGACAGAGATCAGCCCCAGCATTTT,CANSLAGDRDQPQHF
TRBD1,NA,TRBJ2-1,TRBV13,TGTGCCAGCAGCTTAGGGGGACAGGGCAATGAGCAGTTCTTC,CASSLGGQGNEQFF
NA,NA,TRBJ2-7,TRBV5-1,TGCGCCAGCAGCTTGGTTGGGGGGATCTCTTACGAGCAGTACTTC,CASSLVGGISYEQYF
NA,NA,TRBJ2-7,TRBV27,TGTGCCAGCAGTTCGGACAGAGAAGCATACGAGCAGTACTTC,CASSSDREAYEQYF
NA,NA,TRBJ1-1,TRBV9,TGTGCCAGCAGCGTCGACAGCTTGAACACTGAAGCTTTCTTT,CASSVDSLNTEAFF
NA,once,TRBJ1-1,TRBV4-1,TGCGCCAGCAGCCAAGAAAGATTCGTCAGGGGGAACACTGAAGCTTTCTTT,CASSQERFVRGNTEAFF
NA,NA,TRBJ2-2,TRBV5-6,TGTGCCAGCAGTTACCGAGCGGTTATGAACACCGGGGAGCTGTTTTTT,CASSYRAVMNTGELFF
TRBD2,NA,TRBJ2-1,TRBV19,TGTGCCAGTAGTAGAGGAAGCGGGAGTACGATTGAGCAGTTCTTC,CASSRGSGSTIEQFF
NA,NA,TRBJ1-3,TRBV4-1,TGCGCCAGCAGCCAAGATCGGAGGACGGGATCTGGAAACACCATATATTTT,CASSQDRRTGSGNTIYF
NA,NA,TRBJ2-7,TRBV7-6,TGTGCCAGCAGCTTAAGTGGACTTAGCAACTACGAGCAGTACTTC,CASSLSGLSNYEQYF
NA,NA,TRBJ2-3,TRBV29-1,TGCAGCGTTGAAGCGGGAGGCACAGATACGCAGTATTTT,CSVEAGGTDTQYF
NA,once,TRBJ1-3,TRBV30,TGTGCCTTCCACCCGGGGGCTGGAAACACCATATATTTT,CAFHPGAGNTIYF
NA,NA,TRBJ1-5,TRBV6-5,TGTGCCAGCAGTGGACTTCTTAGCAATCAGCCCCAGCATTTT,CASSGLLSNQPQHF
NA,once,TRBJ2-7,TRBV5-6,TGTGCCAGCAGCTTTAACCTAGAGCAGTACTTC,CASSFNLEQYF
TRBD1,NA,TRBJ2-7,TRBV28,TGTGCCAGCAGTTTTTCCGACGGGACAGGGAATGAGCAGTACTTC,CASSFSDGTGNEQYF
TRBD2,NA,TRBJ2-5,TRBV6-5,TGTGCCAGCAGGTCTAGCGGGAGTGAGACCCAGTACTTC,CASRSSGSETQYF
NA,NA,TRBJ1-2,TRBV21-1,TGTGCCAGCAGCACAGGGACAGGGGGCCACTATGGCTACACCTTC,CASSTGTGGHYGYTF
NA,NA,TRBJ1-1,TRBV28,TGTGCCAGCAGTTTACCCCAGGGAAACACTGAAGCTTTCTTT,CASSLPQGNTEAFF
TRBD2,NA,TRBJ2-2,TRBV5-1,TGCGCCAGCAGCGAACAACTAGCGGGAGGGCCGGGCTTCGGGGAGCTGTTTTTT,CASSEQLAGGPGFGELFF
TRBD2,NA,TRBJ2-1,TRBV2,TGTGCCAGCCGACTCACTAGCGGGAGCGGTGAGCAGTTCTTC,CASRLTSGSGEQFF
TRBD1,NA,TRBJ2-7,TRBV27,TGTGCCAGCAGTTTAACACCCCCGGGACAGGGGGACTACGAGCAGTACTTC,CASSLTPPGQGDYEQYF
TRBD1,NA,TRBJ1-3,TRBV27,TGTGCCAGCAGTTCGGGACAGGACAAACACTCTGGAAACACCATATATTTT,CASSSGQDKHSGNTIYF
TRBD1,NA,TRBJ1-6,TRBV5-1,TGCGCCAGCAGCTTGGCCGGGACAGGGGATTCACCCCTCCACTTT,CASSLAGTGDSPLHF
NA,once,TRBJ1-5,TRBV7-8,TGTGCCAGCAGTTATGGGAGAAATCAGCCCCAGCATTTT,CASSYGRNQPQHF
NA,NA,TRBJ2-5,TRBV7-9,TGTGCCAGCAGCTTAGTCCTAGGCCAAGAGACCCAGTACTTC,CASSLVLGQETQYF
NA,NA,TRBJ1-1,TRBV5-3,TGTGCCAGAAGCTCCTCCGGGGTTGAAGCTTTCTTT,CARSSSGVEAFF
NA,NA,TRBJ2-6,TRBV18,TGTGCCAGCTCACCACAGGGGGAATCTGGGGCCAACGTCCTGACTTTC,CASSPQGESGANVLTF